This record covers a single TCR beta chain. The target antigen is unknown. The source of the sample is a study of T cell repertoires and Cas9 in healthy adults. Across the whole study: Multi-effector potency, cytotoxicity and lineage were assessed in SpCas9-reactive CD4 and CD8 T cells.

TCRdb keeps only in-frame clones here, not all; method: immunoSEQ multiplex PCR. The data show 20,000 to 25,000 clones, with roughly 90% seen just once and over 0.7% held by the top ten. The CDR3 length is 16 residues. Germline CDR1 and CDR2: LNHDA and SQIVND (reference sequence). Trimming took off 6 bases at V and 3 bases at J, with 18 bases between the two ends. Study observations and caveats: In vitro, SpCas9-reactive Tregs were reported to curb effector T cell proliferation and function.

J is TRBJ1-5 and V is TRBV19, with D tentatively TRBD1 (5 bases). This receptor was taken from a human donor in good health. The sequenced material came from CD4+ effector T cells (CD127+, CD25-, CD137-, CD154-) from PBMCs; culture status not recorded. CDR3 DNA: TGTGCCAGTAGACAACCTTCGGACATATTCAATCAGCCCCAGCATTTT. It encodes CASRQPSDIFNQPQHF.